The 19 T cell receptor beta chains given below trace back to one sample, sequenced in a study of T cells in tuberculosis. The method was immunoSEQ multiplex PCR; TCRdb's version includes in-frame clones alone and lacks a portion of them. This sample has 70,000 to 95,000 clones, with around 90% found just once. Cells were sorted from thawed PBMC rested overnight and stained with GMM-loaded CD1B tetramer, viability dye and anti-CD3. The CD1B tetramers carried C32 glucose monomycolate purified from Rhodococcus equi. Sequenced material: CD1b-GMM tetramer-negative cells sorted from PBMCs. The receptors stem from an adult woman with latent tuberculosis.

The V gene is TRBV6-1, the J gene TRBJ2-1; D is possibly TRBD1 (5 bases). The CDR3 contains 13 residues. The germline gives CDR1 MNHNS, CDR2 SASEGT. Trimming stripped 10 bases from V and 1 base from J, with 11 bases between. CDR3 in amino acids: CAKETESYNEQFF. The CDR3 nucleotides read TGTGCCAAAGAGACAGAGTCCTACAATGAGCAGTTCTTC.

The rearrangement links TRBV28 to TRBJ1-5; D is unresolved. The V end was cut by 4 bases, the J end by 7 bases, with 8 bases between. This CDR3 comprises 12 residues. CDR1 and CDR2 (germline): MDHEN, SYDVKM. CDR3 coding DNA: TGTGCCAGCAGTTCCCCCCCACAGCCCCAGCATTTT. Its translation is CASSSPPQPQHF.

The CDR3 protein is CASSPGVMGAGYEQYF. In DNA, the CDR3 is TGTGCCAGCTCACCCGGGGTCATGGGGGCAGGCTACGAGCAGTACTTC. This sequence joins TRBV18 and TRBJ2-7, with a possible D match to TRBD1 (6 bases). Germline CDR1 and CDR2: KGHSH and LQKENI. CDR3 length: 16 amino acids. V was shortened by 3 bases and J by 3 bases, with 18 bases between the two germline ends.

The rearrangement links TRBV5-1 to TRBJ2-5, with D tentatively TRBD2 (5 bases). V lost 7 bases and J lost 5, with 15 bases in between. This CDR3 region has 13 residues. Per the germline V gene, CDR1 is SGHRS and CDR2 is YFSETQ. CDR3 amino acids: CASRGPSGETQYF. DNA of the CDR3: TGCGCCAGCCGGGGTCCATCGGGGGAGACCCAGTACTTC.

This chain links TRBV2 with TRBJ1-2; the D is unclear. Germline CDR1 is SNHLY and CDR2 is FYNNEI. The CDR3 has 12 amino acids. Trimming stripped 2 bases from V and 8 bases from J, with 9 bases between. In nucleotides, the CDR3 is TGTGCCAGCAGTGAACAACTCATCGGCTACACCTTC. Translated: CASSEQLIGYTF.

This clone has just one count. The CDR3 here is CASSLVCQGCYGYTF. Written as DNA, the CDR3 is TGTGCCAGCAGCTTAGTTTGCCAGGGATGCTATGGCTACACCTTC. The chain combines TRBV7-6 with TRBJ1-2, with D possibly TRBD1 on 5 matching bases. V dropped 1 base and J dropped 4 bases, with 13 bases sitting between them. Germline CDR1 and CDR2: SGHVS and FNYEAQ. The CDR3 runs 15 residues.

This clone appeared a single time. The chain carries TRBV5-4 and TRBJ2-2, with 10 bases matching TRBD1. Trimming took 3 bases from V and 4 from J; bases not matched to a gene: 3. The CDR3 has 15 amino acids. CDR1 is SGHNT, CDR2 YYREEE, per germline (reference sequence). The CDR3 region is CASSWRDRGTGELFF. In DNA, the CDR3 is TGTGCCAGCAGCTGGAGGGACAGGGGCACCGGGGAGCTGTTTTTT.

This clone is a singleton in its sample. The V and J genes are TRBV9 and TRBJ1-2; D is unresolved. The V gene lost 0 bases and the J gene lost 5 bases, with 8 bases spanning the gap. The germline V gene encodes CDR1 SGDLS and CDR2 YYNGEE. This CDR3 comprises 13 residues. CDR3 sequence (DNA): TGTGCCAGCAGCGTAGATACCGGGTATGGCTACACCTTC. Translating gives CASSVDTGYGYTF.

The chain carries TRBV6-1 and TRBJ1-6; possibly TRBD1 for D (6 bases). CDR1 and CDR2 from the germline V gene are MNHNS and SASEGT. V was clipped by 10 bases and J by 17 bases, with 18 bases between them. This CDR3 is built from 11 residues. CDR3 sequence reads: CAIWQQGRIHF. For the CDR3, the DNA is TGTGCCATCTGGCAACAGGGTCGAATCCACTTT.

The chain combines TRBV30 with TRBJ1-6; 9 bases are a match to TRBD1. After removal of 0 bases from V and 7 bases from J, the junction contained 4 bases not matched to a gene. Germline V gene sequence: CDR1 GTSNPN, CDR2 SVGIG (reference sequence). This CDR3 contains 15 residues. As DNA, the CDR3 is TGTGCCTGGAGTGTAAACAGGGGGCGAAATTCACCCCTCCACTTT. Translating gives CAWSVNRGRNSPLHF.

The sample holds a few counts of this clone. The chain recombines TRBV1 with TRBJ2-7; the table's D call, TRBD2, has no DNA check behind it. TRBV1 is deemed a pseudogene. This CDR3 has 15 residues. The CDR3 sequence: CTSSLTEAGGPEQYF. CDR3 sequence (DNA): TGCACCAGCAGCCTCACGGAAGCGGGAGGGCCCGAGCAGTACTTC.

The CDR3 is CASSPRGGLAGLTGDTQYF. The DNA for the CDR3 is TGTGCCAGCAGCCCCCGAGGGGGGCTAGCGGGGCTAACAGGGGATACGCAGTATTTT. This rearrangement joins TRBV7-6 to TRBJ2-3; 9 nucleotides line up with TRBD2. Germline V gives CDR1 SGHVS, CDR2 FNYEAQ. The CDR3 loop spans 19 amino acids. V shed 5 bases, J shed 6 bases, and the junction held 21 bases outside the gene matches.

This chain uses TRBV7-9 with TRBJ2-1, with 7 bases aligning to TRBD1. Trimming at V came to 3 bases and at J to 8 bases, leaving 4 bases not matched to a gene. Germline CDR1 SEHNR, CDR2 FQNEAQ (reference sequence). The CDR3 is made up of 13 amino acids. CDR3 sequence: CASSFPGGDEQFF. As DNA, the CDR3 is TGTGCCAGCAGCTTTCCAGGGGGTGATGAGCAGTTCTTC.

This chain links TRBV6-1 with TRBJ1-2; 8 bases are a match to TRBD1. The germline V gene has CDR1 MNHNS and CDR2 SASEGT. The junction had 7 bases not matched to a gene; V was cut back by 6 bases and J by 4 bases. The CDR3 is made up of 14 amino acids. CDR3 residues: CASRIRTGSYGYTF. In DNA form, the CDR3 reads TGTGCCAGCAGGATACGGACAGGGAGCTATGGCTACACCTTC.

CDR3 coding DNA: TGTGCCACCAGCAGAGTCGGAGGGACAGATACGCAGTATTTT. Protein sequence: CATSRVGGTDTQYF. The chain employs TRBV15 and TRBJ2-3; D is possibly TRBD2 (6 bases). The germline gives CDR1 LNHNV, CDR2 YYDKDF (reference sequence). V lost 1 base and J lost 3, with 8 bases in between. The CDR3 sequence is 14 residues long.

The gene calls are TRBV2 and TRBJ2-1, with 11 bases matching TRBD2. CDR1 is SNHLY, CDR2 FYNNEI, per germline. V was clipped by 2 bases and J by 1 base; unmatched bases: 7. This CDR3 contains 18 residues. CDR3 region: CASSELAGGRTSYNEQFF. The CDR3 DNA is TGTGCCAGCAGTGAATTAGCGGGGGGGCGGACGTCCTACAATGAGCAGTTCTTC.

The rearrangement uses TRBV15 and TRBJ2-5; 10 bases line up with TRBD2. The CDR3 length is 15 residues. Per the germline V gene, CDR1 is LNHNV and CDR2 is YYDKDF (reference sequence). The V segment lost 0 bases and the J segment 5 bases; nucleotides outside the gene matches: 3. CDR3 DNA sequence: TGTGCCACCAGCAGAGATAGCGGGGGGTGGGAGACCCAGTACTTC. Protein sequence: CATSRDSGGWETQYF.

The CDR3 DNA reads TGTGCCTGGATCCAAGCGGGGGCTTTCTTT. Amino acids: CAWIQAGAFF. The genes are TRBV30 and TRBJ1-1; no definite D call. Germline V gives CDR1 GTSNPN, CDR2 SVGIG (reference sequence). The germline V and J ends were trimmed by 4 bases and 11 bases, with 11 bases remaining between them. The length of the CDR3 is 10 residues. Using reference TRBV30 and TRBJ1-1 for the parts outside the CDR3, the full variable domain is SQTIHQWPATLVQPVGSPLSLECTVEGTSNPNLYWYRQAAGRGLQLLFYSVGIGQISSEVPQNLSASRPQDRQFILSSKKLLLSDSGFYLCAWIQAGAFFGQGTRLTVV.

This sequence joins TRBV29-1 and TRBJ2-5; D is undetermined. V lost 2 bases and J lost 0, with 10 bases in between. CDR3 length: 14 residues. CDR1 is SQVTM, CDR2 ANQGSEA, per germline. CDR3 in DNA: TGCAGCGTTGAACGTTCTGCGTACCAAGAGACCCAGTACTTC. Protein product: CSVERSAYQETQYF.